Following are 4 T cell receptor beta chains from one sample sequenced in a study of neurological immune-mediated disorders. Each CDR3 protein is one row after TCRdb ran MiXCR on the 5' RACE reads. The sample has 64,000 or so distinct CDR3 sequences, 9.5% to 13% seen once; the top ten hold approximately 10%. This sample's time point: longitudinal time-point 1 (baseline). The sample was PBMCs. The receptors originated from a man aged 30-40 years in good health.

Turning to this clonotype: Mismatch with germline at one junction end may stem from a read error. The V and J genes are TRBV5-1 and TRBJ2-7; no reliable D call. Germline V gene sequence: CDR1 SGHRS, CDR2 YFSETQ. This CDR3 contains 13 residues. The CDR3 DNA reads TGCGCCAGCAGCTTGGGGAGTTCTTACGACCAGTACTTC. Translated: CASSLGSSYDQYF.

This clonotype has at least ten counts. The rearrangement joins TRBV29-1 to TRBJ2-1, with 13 bases aligning to TRBD2. Germline V gene lookup returns CDR1 SQVTM and CDR2 ANQGSEA. J gave up 9 bases and V 7 bases, and 9 bases lay outside the gene matches. The CDR3 is 14 residues long. The CDR3 DNA is TGCAGCGCCCCCACTAGCGGGAGGGCCGCTGAGCAGTTCTTC. The encoded protein is CSAPTSGRAAEQFF.

Points on this clonotype: The DNA is omitted, as the CDR3 cannot be located on it reliably, and the CDR3 follows TCRdb's listing. CDR3 region: CASSFYICSAILGSGRNTEAFF. The chain uses TRBV5-1 and TRBJ1-1. Germline V gene data show CDR1 as SGHRS and CDR2 as YFSETQ. Both ends counted, the CDR3 spans 22 residues.

This clonotype was observed many times. This chain joins TRBV12-3 or TRBV12-4 and TRBJ2-7; D call uncertain. The germline V and J ends were trimmed by 4 bases and 3 bases, with 4 bases remaining between them. CDR3 size: 11 residues. This CDR3 reads CASSSYYEQYF. The CDR3 DNA sequence: TGTGCCAGCAGTTCCTACTACGAGCAGTACTTC.